What follows are 14 T cell receptor beta chains derived from one specimen sequenced in a study of tumor-infiltrating lymphocytes in primary liver carcinoma (dated by TCRdb to 2016 to 2017). Blood RNA was extracted from unsorted whole blood with TRIzol reagent; germline DNA came from the DNeasy Blood & Tissue kit. Sequencing used an Illumina HiSeq 2500. Using a constant-region primer and ProtoScript II reverse transcriptase, TCRbeta-specific cDNA was reverse-transcribed from 500 ng total RNA. Construction of the TCRbeta libraries relied on three nested rounds of multiplex PCR, following a slightly modified ARM-PCR procedure. Each of the first two PCR rounds ran for approximately 11 cycles and used multiplex TRBV1-TRBV30 forward primers together with a Cbeta reverse primer. Starting from the raw public reads, TCRdb applied fastp trimming at Q25, assembled clones with MiXCR and retained in-frame beta chains. Rows with a matching CDR3 protein are joined into one entry that keeps the most common DNA and genes. The sample data list approximately 300,000 distinct CDR3 sequences, and 65% of these were observed just once. The top ten clones comprise around 9.5% of the sample.

The material sequenced was peripheral blood. The receptor set was obtained from a man aged 40-55 years with primary liver carcinoma and hepatitis B virus infection.

This clonotype was seen repeatedly, ten times or more. The chain couples TRBV12-3 or TRBV12-4 to TRBJ2-3; possibly TRBD2 for D (6 bases). V was shortened by 8 bases and J by 6 bases, with 12 bases between the two germline ends. The CDR3 loop spans 12 amino acids. Written as DNA, the CDR3 is TGTGCCAGCTGGAGGGTCGGCGATACGCAGTATTTT. It specifies CASWRVGDTQYF.

Notes on this clonotype: Mismatch with germline at one junction end may stem from a read error. CDR3 sequence (DNA): TGTGCCAACAGCCCCGCTCAGGGTAACTATGGCTACACCTTC. It encodes CANSPAQGNYGYTF. V is TRBV11-2 and J is TRBJ1-2, with a tentative D call TRBD1 (5 bases). The CDR3 covers 14 residues. Germline loops: CDR1 SGHAT, CDR2 FQNNGV.

Notes on this clonotype: Being one base from a much bigger clone, this may be a read error. Here the CDR3 omits its conserved ending phenylalanine or tryptophan, so a read error is the likely source. The chain uses TRBV6-1 and TRBJ2-7, with TRBD2 identical over 10 bases. V was clipped by 3 bases and J by 7 bases; unmatched bases: 3. The V gene's germline CDR1 is MNHNS and CDR2 SASEGT. This CDR3 has 13 amino acids. This CDR3 is CASSEGLAREQYL. The CDR3 DNA reads TGTGCCAGCAGTGAGGGACTAGCGAGGGAGCAGTACCTC.

A remark on this clonotype: This may be a read error, as it is one base from a much larger clone. This chain joins TRBV29-1 and TRBJ1-1; D unresolved. V shed 5 bases and J shed 7 bases, with 8 bases lying between them. The CDR3 contains 10 residues. Germline V gives CDR1 SQVTM, CDR2 ANQGSEA. The CDR3 nucleotides are TGCAGCGTTAGACGGGATGAAGCTTTCTTT. Translation: CSVRRDEAFF.

With respect to this clonotype: Sequence at one end of the junction differs from germline and may be a read error. The V call is TRBV4-1, the J call TRBJ2-5; 10 bases are a match to TRBD2. The V gene's germline CDR1 is MGHRA and CDR2 YSYEKL. This CDR3 has 19 amino acids. The CDR3 region is CASSQDGLAGVRSFDTQYF. The CDR3 DNA reads as TGCGCTAGCAGCCAAGATGGTCTAGCGGGAGTTCGGAGTTTTGATACCCAGTACTTC.

This clonotype was seen only a few times. This rearrangement joins TRBV12-3 or TRBV12-4 to TRBJ1-3, with D unclear. Trimming took 1 base from V and 4 from J, leaving 11 bases between them. This CDR3 comprises 15 residues. CDR3 residues: CASSLGGMDGNTIYF. The CDR3 nucleotides are TGTGCCAGCAGTTTAGGAGGGATGGACGGAAACACCATATATTTT.

For this clonotype: One junction end disagrees with the germline gene, perhaps due to a read error. CDR3 region: CVSSFGTNNSPLHF. The CDR3 DNA reads TGTGTCAGCAGTTTCGGGACAAATAATTCACCTCTCCACTTT. The V call is TRBV12-3 or TRBV12-4, the J call TRBJ1-6; D may be TRBD1 (6 bases). The CDR3 is 14 amino acids.

On this clonotype itself: It may be a read error: a sequence one base away is much more abundant. V is TRBV12-3 or TRBV12-4 and J is TRBJ1-3; D is unclear. The CDR3 runs 14 residues. This CDR3 is CATGSRSSGNTIYF. For the CDR3, the DNA is TGTGCTACTGGGTCGCGAAGCTCTGGAAACACCATATATTTT.

For this clonotype: The germline gene is not matched at one end of the junction; a read error may be the cause. The chain combines TRBV5-1 with TRBJ1-5; D remains ambiguous. Germline lookup yields CDR1 SGHRS and CDR2 YFSETQ. The CDR3 is made up of 13 amino acids. The CDR3 loop is CASNLDPDQPQHF. CDR3 nucleotides: TGCGCCAGCAACTTGGATCCCGATCAGCCCCAGCATTTT.

A remark on this clonotype: This may come from a read error, since a much larger clone is one base off. V usage is TRBV29-1 and J usage is TRBJ2-1, with a possible D match to TRBD2 (5 bases). The germline V gene has CDR1 SQVTM and CDR2 ANQGSEA. The V gene lost 3 bases and the J gene lost 4 bases, with 7 bases spanning the gap. The CDR3 has 12 residues. The CDR3 region is CSVDEGYNEQFF. Here the CDR3 DNA reads TGCAGCGTTGATGAGGGTTACAATGAGCAGTTCTTC.

Comments on this clonotype: An end of the junction does not agree with germline; a read error may underlie this. The chain carries TRBV11-3 and TRBJ2-1, with D unresolved. This CDR3 has 14 amino acids. Germline assignment: CDR1 SGHNT and CDR2 YENEEA. CDR3 sequence reads: CASSHSAAYNGQFF. DNA of the CDR3: TGTGCCAGCAGCCACAGCGCCGCCTACAATGGGCAGTTCTTC.

A note on this clonotype: Compared with germline, one end of the junction differs, possibly owing to a read error. V is TRBV11-2 and J is TRBJ2-1, with D possibly TRBD1 on 6 matching bases. Looked up from germline, CDR1 is SGHAT and CDR2 is FQNNGV. This CDR3 region has 15 residues. The CDR3 DNA follows: TGTGCCAGCTGCTTAGAGGGGGAACAGTACAATGAGCTGTTCTTT. This translates into CASCLEGEQYNELFF.

This clonotype was recorded at least ten times. V and J are TRBV6-2 or TRBV6-3 and TRBJ1-5; D might be TRBD1 (5 bases). The V gene lost 0 bases and the J gene lost 2 bases, with 14 bases spanning the gap. Germline CDR1 MNHEY, CDR2 SVGEGT. CDR3 size: 17 residues. The CDR3 bases are TGTGCCAGCAGTTACTCGCCTTCAGGGCTGGGCAATCAGCCCCAGCATTTT. This gives the protein CASSYSPSGLGNQPQHF.

Concerning this clonotype itself: Its ends do not fully match the called genes, so a read error is possible. The genes are TRBV5-4 and TRBJ2-2; 7 bases agree with TRBD1. Looked up from germline, CDR1 is SGHNT and CDR2 is YYREEE (reference sequence). The CDR3 is 15 residues long. CDR3 DNA: TGTGCCAGCAGGCAGGACAGGATGAACACCGGGGAGCTGTCTTTT. It codes for CASRQDRMNTGELSF.